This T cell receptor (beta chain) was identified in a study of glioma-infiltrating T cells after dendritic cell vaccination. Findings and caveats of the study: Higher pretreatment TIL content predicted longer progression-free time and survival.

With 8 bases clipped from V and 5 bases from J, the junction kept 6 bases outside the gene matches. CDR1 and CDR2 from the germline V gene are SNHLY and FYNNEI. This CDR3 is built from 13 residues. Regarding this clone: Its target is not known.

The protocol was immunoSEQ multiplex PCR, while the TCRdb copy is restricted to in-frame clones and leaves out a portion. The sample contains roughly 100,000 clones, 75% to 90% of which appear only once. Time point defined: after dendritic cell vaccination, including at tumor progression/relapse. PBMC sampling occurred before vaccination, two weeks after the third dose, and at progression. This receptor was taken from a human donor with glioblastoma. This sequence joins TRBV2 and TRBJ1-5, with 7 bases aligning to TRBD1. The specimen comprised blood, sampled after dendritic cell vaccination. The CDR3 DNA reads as TGTGCCAGCGGAACCGACAGGGATCAGCCCCAGCATTTT. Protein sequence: CASGTDRDQPQHF.